The rows below give T cell receptor beta chains drawn from one sample of a study of cytomegalovirus exposure and HLA in healthy donors. This table comes from immunoSEQ multiplex PCR, and its TCRdb copy is limited to in-frame clones, with some not included. In the table there are under 150,000 clones, 84% of which are singletons. The sample comprised PBMCs. Every receptor here comes from a man aged 50-60 years in good health and CMV-seronegative. CDR3s include the opening cysteine and the closing phenylalanine or tryptophan. A D gene is named only where the DNA matches it firmly. Clone size is shown for a subset of rows, as once, few, many or a class of expanded clone.

TRBJ2-5,TRBV5-1,.,once,CASSLEAVQETQYF,TGCGCCAGCAGCTTGGAGGCGGTCCAAGAGACCCAGTACTTC
TRBJ1-5,TRBV4-2,.,.,CASSQGRDSDQPQHF,TGTGCCAGCAGCCAAGGCCGGGACTCCGATCAGCCCCAGCATTTT
TRBJ2-5,TRBV5-1,TRBD1,once,CASSLGGQQETQYF,TGCGCCAGCAGCTTGGGGGGACAGCAAGAGACCCAGTACTTC
TRBJ2-1,TRBV5-1,.,.,CASSQGGVHNEQFF,TGCGCCAGCAGCCAGGGGGGCGTGCACAATGAGCAGTTCTTC
TRBJ1-6,TRBV11-2,.,once,CASSLAEQGPSYNSPLHF,TGTGCCAGCAGCCTCGCAGAACAGGGTCCCTCCTATAATTCACCCCTCCACTTT
TRBJ1-1,TRBV4-1,TRBD1,.,CASSQARQGRLGNTEAFF,TGCGCCAGCAGCCAGGCGAGACAGGGGCGCCTTGGGAACACTGAAGCTTTCTTT
TRBJ2-7,TRBV14,TRBD2,.,CASSQEHGLDLQYF,TGTGCCAGCAGCCAAGAACACGGACTAGACCTGCAGTACTTC
TRBJ2-1,TRBV14,TRBD2,.,CASSPGLAVDNEQFF,TGTGCCAGCAGCCCGGGACTAGCGGTCGACAATGAGCAGTTCTTC
TRBJ1-1,TRBV7-2,TRBD1,.,CASSMTGANTEAFF,TGTGCCAGCAGCATGACAGGGGCGAACACTGAAGCTTTCTTT
TRBJ2-1,TRBV11-2,.,once,CASSLVTGDNEQFF,TGTGCCAGCAGCTTAGTTACGGGGGACAATGAGCAGTTCTTC
TRBJ1-4,TRBV7-9,.,.,CASSLVTVTTNEKLFF,TGTGCCAGCAGCTTAGTTACGGTGACAACTAATGAAAAACTGTTTTTT
TRBJ2-1,TRBV29-1,TRBD2,few,CTSSGGSRNEQFF,TGCACGTCTAGCGGGGGGTCGAGGAATGAGCAGTTCTTC
TRBJ1-1,TRBV5-6,.,.,CASSLGWAGMDTEAFF,TGTGCCAGCAGTTTGGGGTGGGCGGGGATGGACACTGAAGCTTTCTTT
TRBJ2-5,TRBV19,TRBD2,.,CASSISRTSGSAQYF,TGTGCCAGTAGTATATCCCGGACTAGCGGGTCCGCCCAGTACTTC
TRBJ1-5,TRBV4-1,.,.,CASSQDGQDQHF,TGCGCCAGCAGCCAAGACGGTCAGGACCAGCATTTT